A selection of T cell receptor beta chains follows, all from one sample in a study of T cell responses to AZD1222 COVID-19 vaccine. The repertoire was sequenced with immunoSEQ multiplex PCR; TCRdb's copy has only in-frame clones and lacks some. Found here are about 120,000 clones, approximately 92% of them singletons; the top ten hold 11% to 15%. Sample: peripheral blood, taken on day 0 of AZD1222 vaccination. The origin of the receptors is an adult in good health. CDR3s include the opening cysteine and the closing phenylalanine or tryptophan. D genes are given only for firm matches. Expanded clones are given a class, and other clones once, few, many or no size at all.

TRBV4-1	-	20	-	TRBJ2-2	TGCGCCAGCAGCCATCAGGCGGGACTGCACGGGTCCGCGAACACCGGGGAGCTGTTTTTT	CASSHQAGLHGSANTGELFF
TRBV4-3	-	15	once	TRBJ2-7	TGCGCCAGCAGCCAAGGAGTTCATGAGGCTTACGAGCAGTACTTC	CASSQGVHEAYEQYF
TRBV5-1	TRBD1	14	-	TRBJ2-5	TGCGCCAGCAGTCCGGACAGGGGGCAAGAGACCCAGTACTTC	CASSPDRGQETQYF
TRBV2	-	14	once	TRBJ1-1	TGTGCCAGCAGTGAACGGGGCTGGAACACTGAAGCTTTCTTT	CASSERGWNTEAFF
TRBV27	-	11	-	TRBJ1-1	TGTGCCAGCAGTTGGGGACGGGAAGCTTTCTTT	CASSWGREAFF
TRBV9	TRBD2	18	-	TRBJ2-1	TGTGCCAGCAGCTCTTGGACTAGCGGGGGCTCTTCCTACAATGAGCAGTTCTTC	CASSSWTSGGSSYNEQFF
TRBV5-8	-	14	-	TRBJ1-2	TGTGCCAGCAGGCCTCCGGGGCGGAACTATGGCTACACCTTC	CASRPPGRNYGYTF
TRBV19	TRBD1	15	-	TRBJ2-7	TGTGCCAGTAGTGTAACCGGGACAGGACCCTACGAGCAGTACTTC	CASSVTGTGPYEQYF
TRBV5-6	TRBD2	16	-	TRBJ2-2	TGTGCCAGCAGCTGGGAGCGGGGGCCACACACCGGGGAGCTGTTTTTT	CASSWERGPHTGELFF
TRBV7-2	-	15	-	TRBJ1-4	TGTGCCAGCAGCTTAGGAAGGGTAACTAATGAAAAACTGTTTTTT	CASSLGRVTNEKLFF
TRBV12-5	-	16	few	TRBJ2-2	TGTGCTAGTGGTTTGGTTGGGCAAGCGAACACCGGGGAGCTGTTTTTT	CASGLVGQANTGELFF
TRBV27	-	14	-	TRBJ1-4	TGTGCCAGCAGTCGGTCCGCAACTAATGAAAAACTGTTTTTT	CASSRSATNEKLFF
TRBV19	-	13	-	TRBJ1-3	TGTGCCAGTAGGCCGAGTTCTGGAAACACCATATATTTT	CASRPSSGNTIYF
TRBV24-1	TRBD1	14	-	TRBJ1-1	TGTGCCACCAGTGAGTCCGGGACAGAGAACCGGGCTTTCTTT	CATSESGTENRAFF
TRBV3-1/TRBV3-2	TRBD1	12	once	TRBJ2-1	TGTGCCAGCAGCCTAGGGGGCTGGGGGCAGTTCTTC	CASSLGGWGQFF
TRBV19	TRBD2	15	-	TRBJ2-2	TGTGCCAGTAGTGACCTAGCGGCTAACACCGGGGAGCTGTTTTTT	CASSDLAANTGELFF
TRBV7-9	-	12	-	TRBJ2-3	TGTGCCAGCCTGGACGATGGGGGTACGCAGTATTTT	CASLDDGGTQYF
TRBV5-1	-	15	-	TRBJ1-3	TGCGCCAGCAGCTTAGGTTTCGTCTCTGGAAACACCATATATTTT	CASSLGFVSGNTIYF
TRBV27	-	16	-	TRBJ2-1	TGTGCCAGCAGTTTATCGTTCCAACTCTCCTACAATGAGCAGTTCTTC	CASSLSFQLSYNEQFF
TRBV3-1/TRBV3-2	-	18	-	TRBJ1-5	TGTGCCAGCAGCCGCTGGGACGGCGGTACCCCTAGCAATCAGCCCCAGCATTTT	CASSRWDGGTPSNQPQHF
TRBV30	TRBD2	15	-	TRBJ2-1	TGTGCCTGGACCCCCGGGAGGGGGTTGGTCAATGAGCAGTTCTTC	CAWTPGRGLVNEQFF
TRBV7-9	-	15	-	TRBJ1-5	TGTGCCAGCAGCTGGGGGGGCGAAGGCAATCAGCCCCAGCATTTT	CASSWGGEGNQPQHF
TRBV11-2	TRBD2	15	-	TRBJ2-1	TGTGCCAGCAGCCTAGGACTAGCGGTCAACAATGAGCAGTTCTTC	CASSLGLAVNNEQFF